This entry features one TCR beta chain sequence. Produced via immunoSEQ multiplex PCR; TCRdb's table is partial and in-frame only. The table shows tens of thousands of clones, with around 90% occurring only once. The sample comes from a study of T cell changes during pregnancy in multiple sclerosis. With V trimmed by 1 base and J by 3 bases, 5 bases remained unmatched. Germline assignment: CDR1 SQVTM and CDR2 ANQGSEA. The CDR3 has 14 amino acids. V usage is TRBV29-1 and J usage is TRBJ1-2, with TRBD1 matching 7 bases. This specimen was CD4+ T cells from peripheral blood mononuclear cells, taken before pregnancy. This TCR derives from a female donor with multiple sclerosis, enrolled in a pregnancy study. In nucleotides, the CDR3 is TGCAGCGTTGAAGTGGGACAGTCATACTATGGCTACACCTTC. Protein product: CSVEVGQSYYGYTF.